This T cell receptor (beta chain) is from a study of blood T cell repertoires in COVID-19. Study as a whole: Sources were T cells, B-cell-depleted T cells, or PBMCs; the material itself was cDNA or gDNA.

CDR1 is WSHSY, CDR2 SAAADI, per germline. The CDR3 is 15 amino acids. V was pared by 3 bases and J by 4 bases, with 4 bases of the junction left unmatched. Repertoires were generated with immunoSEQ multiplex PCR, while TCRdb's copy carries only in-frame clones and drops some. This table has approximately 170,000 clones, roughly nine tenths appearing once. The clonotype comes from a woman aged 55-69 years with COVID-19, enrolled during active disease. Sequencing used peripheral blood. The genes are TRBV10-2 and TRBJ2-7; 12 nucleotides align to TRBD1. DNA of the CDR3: TGCGCCAGCAGTGACCGGGACAGGGGGCCATACGAGCAGTACTTC. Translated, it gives CASSDRDRGPYEQYF.